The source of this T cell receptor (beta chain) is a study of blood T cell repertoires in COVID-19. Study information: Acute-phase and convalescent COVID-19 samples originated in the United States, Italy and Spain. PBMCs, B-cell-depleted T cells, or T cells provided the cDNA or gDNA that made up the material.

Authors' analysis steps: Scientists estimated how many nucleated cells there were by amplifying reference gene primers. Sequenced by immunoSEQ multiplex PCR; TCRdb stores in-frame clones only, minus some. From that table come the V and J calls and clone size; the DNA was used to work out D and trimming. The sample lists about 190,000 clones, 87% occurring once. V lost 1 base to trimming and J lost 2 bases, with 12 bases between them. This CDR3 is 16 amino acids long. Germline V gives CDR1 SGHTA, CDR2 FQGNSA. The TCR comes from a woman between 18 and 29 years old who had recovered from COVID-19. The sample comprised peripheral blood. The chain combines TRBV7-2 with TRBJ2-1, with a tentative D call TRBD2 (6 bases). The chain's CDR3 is CASSLGTGATYNEQFF. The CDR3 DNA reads TGTGCCAGCAGCTTAGGTACGGGAGCCACCTACAATGAGCAGTTCTTC.